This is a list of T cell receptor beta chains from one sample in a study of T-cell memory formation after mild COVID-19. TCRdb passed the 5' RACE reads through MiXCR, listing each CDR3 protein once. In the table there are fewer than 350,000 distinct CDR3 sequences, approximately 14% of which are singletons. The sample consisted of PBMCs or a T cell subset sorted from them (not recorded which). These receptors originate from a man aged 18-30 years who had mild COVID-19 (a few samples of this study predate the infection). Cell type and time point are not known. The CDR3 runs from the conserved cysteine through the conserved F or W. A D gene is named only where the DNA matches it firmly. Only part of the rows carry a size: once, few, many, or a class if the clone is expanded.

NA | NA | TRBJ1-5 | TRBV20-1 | TGCAGTGCTGATTTGGGGGTGGGTGGCAATCAGCCCCAGCATTTT | CSADLGVGGNQPQHF
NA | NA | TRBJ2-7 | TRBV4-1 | TGCGCCAGCAGCCCTCAGGGTTGGGGCGAGCAGTACTTC | CASSPQGWGEQYF
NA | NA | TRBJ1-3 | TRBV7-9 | TGTGCCAGCAGACCCAGGGCCACTCTTGGAAACACCATATATTTT | CASRPRATLGNTIYF
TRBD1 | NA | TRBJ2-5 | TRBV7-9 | TGTGCCAGCAGCTTAGAGACAGGGTTTGAGGAGACCCAGTACTTC | CASSLETGFEETQYF
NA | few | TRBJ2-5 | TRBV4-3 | TGCGCCAGCAGCCAGGATCCCCCGGACAAACAAGAGACCCAGTACTTC | CASSQDPPDKQETQYF
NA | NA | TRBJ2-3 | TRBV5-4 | TGTGCCAGCCCTTCCCGGGGGGCTGAAGATACGCAGTATTTT | CASPSRGAEDTQYF
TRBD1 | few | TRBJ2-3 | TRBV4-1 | TGCGCCAGCAGCCAGGACAGGGGGCATACAGATACGCAGTATTTT | CASSQDRGHTDTQYF
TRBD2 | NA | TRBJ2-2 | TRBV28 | TGTGCCAGCAGTGTTCCTCCCGGTGCGGGGGGGCCGTCCGGGGAGCTGTTTTTT | CASSVPPGAGGPSGELFF
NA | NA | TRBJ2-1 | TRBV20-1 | TGCAGTGCTAGAGGACTAGAACTACGCAATGAGCAGTTCTTC | CSARGLELRNEQFF
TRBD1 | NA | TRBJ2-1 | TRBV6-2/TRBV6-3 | TGTGCCAGCAGTTCTTACGGGACAGGGAACAATGAGCAGTTCTTC | CASSSYGTGNNEQFF
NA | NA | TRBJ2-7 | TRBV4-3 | TGCGCCAGCAGCCAAGCACAGGGACGAGAGCAGTACTTC | CASSQAQGREQYF
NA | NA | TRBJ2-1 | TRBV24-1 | TGTGCCACCAGTCACGGGGGCCACAATGAGCAGTTCTTC | CATSHGGHNEQFF
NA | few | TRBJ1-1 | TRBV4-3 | TGCGCCAGCAGCCCTTTTACGGGAGGGAACACTGAAGCTTTCTTT | CASSPFTGGNTEAFF
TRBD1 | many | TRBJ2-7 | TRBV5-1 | TGCGCCAGCAGCTTCGGACAGGGTTCGTACGAGCAGTACTTC | CASSFGQGSYEQYF
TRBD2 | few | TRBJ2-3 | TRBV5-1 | TGCGCCAGCAATATAGCGGGGCCCACAGATACGCAGTATTTT | CASNIAGPTDTQYF
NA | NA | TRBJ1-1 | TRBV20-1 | TGCAGTGCTAGCGATTCAGGGGCGGGAGGCACTGAAGCTTTCTTT | CSASDSGAGGTEAFF
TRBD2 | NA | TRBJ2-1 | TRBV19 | TGTGCCAGTAGTATAGATCCCCCACTAGGACTAGCGGGGCAAAATGAGCAGTTCTTC | CASSIDPPLGLAGQNEQFF
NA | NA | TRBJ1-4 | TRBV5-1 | TGCGCCAGCAAAGAACAGGGTACTAATGAAAAACTGTTTTTT | CASKEQGTNEKLFF